What follows describes a single T cell receptor beta chain. TCRdb reprocessed the RT-PCR reads with MiXCR, giving one entry per CDR3 protein. The top ten clones hold 8.5% to 14% of a sample with 450,000 to 700,000 distinct CDR3 sequences, roughly 15% of them seen once. This sample was taken from a study of response to subunit inactivated influenza vaccine. Trimming pared 4 bases from V and 0 bases from J, leaving 10 bases between. This CDR3 comprises 15 residues. The TCR comes from a man in his fifties or sixties who received an inactivated influenza vaccine. The chain has TRBV12-3 or TRBV12-4 and TRBJ1-3; no firm D call. This specimen was PBMCs from blood, taken roughly 12 days after vaccination. The CDR3 reads CASSSRTLSGNTIYF. CDR3 DNA: TGTGCCAGCAGTTCCAGAACACTCTCTGGAAACACCATATATTTT.